This T cell receptor beta chain was obtained from a study of blood T cell repertoires in COVID-19. Across the whole study: The United States, Italy and Spain supplied acute and convalescent COVID-19 samples. PBMCs, B-cell-depleted T cells, or T cells provided the cDNA or gDNA that made up the material.

In its sample, this clone was seen once. The germline gives CDR1 SNHLY, CDR2 FYNNEI. Between the trimmed V and J ends, which lost 7 bases and 7 bases, there was a span of 26 bases. The CDR3 has 16 residues. As originally analysed: Reference gene primer amplification yielded estimated nucleated cell counts. Repertoires were generated with immunoSEQ multiplex PCR, while TCRdb's copy carries only in-frame clones and drops some. The D gene and trimming were derived from the DNA, and the V and J assignments and clone size from that table. The data show 250,000 to 300,000 clones, under 90% seen once. V usage is TRBV2 and J usage is TRBJ2-7; weak D call: TRBD1 (6 bases). What was sequenced was peripheral blood. This TCR was sampled from a woman aged 60-75 years with active or convalescent COVID-19. The CDR3, as DNA: TGTGCCAGCACCCCGATGGGGGCGTCCTTCTTTGGAGAGCAGTACTTC. This gives the protein CASTPMGASFFGEQYF.